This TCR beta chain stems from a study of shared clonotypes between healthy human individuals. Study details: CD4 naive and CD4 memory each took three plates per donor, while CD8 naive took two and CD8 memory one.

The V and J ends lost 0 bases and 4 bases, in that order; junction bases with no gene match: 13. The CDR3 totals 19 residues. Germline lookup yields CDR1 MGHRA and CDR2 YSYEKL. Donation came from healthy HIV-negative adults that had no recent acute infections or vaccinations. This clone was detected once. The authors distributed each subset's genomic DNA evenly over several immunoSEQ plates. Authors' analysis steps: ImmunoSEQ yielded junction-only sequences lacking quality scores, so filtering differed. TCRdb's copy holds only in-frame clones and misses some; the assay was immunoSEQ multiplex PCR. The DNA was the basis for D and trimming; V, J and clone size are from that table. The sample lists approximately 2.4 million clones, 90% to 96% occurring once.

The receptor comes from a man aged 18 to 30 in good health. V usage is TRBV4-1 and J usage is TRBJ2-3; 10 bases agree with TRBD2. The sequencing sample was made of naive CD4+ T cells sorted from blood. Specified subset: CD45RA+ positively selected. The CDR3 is CASSQELRSGGARADTQYF. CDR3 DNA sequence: TGCGCCAGCAGCCAAGAATTACGCAGCGGGGGGGCGAGGGCAGATACGCAGTATTTT.